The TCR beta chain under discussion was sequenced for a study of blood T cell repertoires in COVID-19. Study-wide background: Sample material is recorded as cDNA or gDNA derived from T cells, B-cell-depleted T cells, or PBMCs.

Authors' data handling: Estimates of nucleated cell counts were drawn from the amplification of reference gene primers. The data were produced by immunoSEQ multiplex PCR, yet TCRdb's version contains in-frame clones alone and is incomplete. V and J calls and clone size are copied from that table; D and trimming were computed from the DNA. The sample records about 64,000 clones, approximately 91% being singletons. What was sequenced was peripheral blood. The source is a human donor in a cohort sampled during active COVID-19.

CDR3 bases: TGTGCCAGCAGCTTAATTGTGACAGGGGGCTTTAATGAAAAACTGTTTTTT. Translated, it gives CASSLIVTGGFNEKLFF. The V gene is TRBV7-9, the J gene TRBJ1-4; TRBD1 matches at 10 bases. The CDR3 contains 17 residues. V shed 2 bases, J shed 4 bases, and the junction held 7 bases outside the gene matches. Germline V gene data show CDR1 as SEHNR and CDR2 as FQNEAQ (reference sequence).